This TCR beta chain appears in the sequencing data of a study of cytomegalovirus exposure and HLA in healthy donors. The PCR contained 60 Vbeta and 13 Jbeta primers. Profiled with immunoSEQ multiplex PCR; TCRdb holds only in-frame clones, not every one. The top ten clones hold less than 2.5% of a sample with about 88,000 clones, around 89% of them seen once. Germline-derived CDR1 and CDR2 are SGHTA and FQGNSA. Losses at the gene ends were 1 base for V and 0 bases for J; bases not matched to a gene: 4. This CDR3 is 16 amino acids long. The TCR comes from a man between 18 and 35 years old in good health and CMV-seronegative. The sample taken for sequencing was PBMCs. The chain is built from TRBV7-2 and TRBJ2-3; 7 bases line up with TRBD2. DNA of the CDR3: TGTGCCAGCAGCTTAGACCTAGCGGTTAGCACAGATACGCAGTATTTT. Amino acid sequence: CASSLDLAVSTDTQYF.